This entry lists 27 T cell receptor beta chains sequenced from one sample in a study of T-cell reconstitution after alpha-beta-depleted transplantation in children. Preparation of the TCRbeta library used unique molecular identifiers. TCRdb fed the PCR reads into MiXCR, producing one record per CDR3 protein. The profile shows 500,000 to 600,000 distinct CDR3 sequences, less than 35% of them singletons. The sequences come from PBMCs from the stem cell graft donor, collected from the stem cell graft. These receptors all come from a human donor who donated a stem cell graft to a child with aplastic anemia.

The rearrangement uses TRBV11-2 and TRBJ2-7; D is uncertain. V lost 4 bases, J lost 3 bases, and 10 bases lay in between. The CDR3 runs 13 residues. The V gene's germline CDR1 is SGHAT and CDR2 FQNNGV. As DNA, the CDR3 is TGTGCCAGCAGCTCCCAACAGATCTACGAGCAGTACTTC. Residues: CASSSQQIYEQYF.

DNA of the CDR3: TGCGCCAGCAGCCAAGGGCCGGACTACGAGCAGTACGTC. Protein sequence: CASSQGPDYEQYV. The chain couples TRBV4-1 to TRBJ2-7; D gene uncertain. The V end was cut by 1 base, the J end by 3 bases, with 7 bases between. Germline V gene data show CDR1 as MGHRA and CDR2 as YSYEKL. CDR3 length: 13 amino acids.

The CDR3 sequence is CAISGGEAYEQYF. In DNA form, the CDR3 reads TGTGCCATCAGTGGCGGGGAAGCCTACGAGCAGTACTTC. The rearrangement uses TRBV10-3 and TRBJ2-7; D is perhaps TRBD2 (6 bases). Trimming removed 4 bases from V and 2 bases from J, with 9 bases in between. Germline V gene data show CDR1 as ENHRY and CDR2 as SYGVKD. There are 13 residues in the CDR3.

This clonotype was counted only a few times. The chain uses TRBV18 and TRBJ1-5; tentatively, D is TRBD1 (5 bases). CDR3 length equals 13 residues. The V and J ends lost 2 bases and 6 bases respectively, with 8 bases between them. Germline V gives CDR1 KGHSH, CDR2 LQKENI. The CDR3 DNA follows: TGTGCCAGCTCACCAGAAGGGGTTCAGCCCCAGCATTTT. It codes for CASSPEGVQPQHF. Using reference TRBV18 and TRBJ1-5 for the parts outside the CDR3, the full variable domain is NAGVMQNPRHLVRRRGQEARLRCSPMKGHSHVYWYRQLPEEGLKFMVYLQKENIIDESGMPKERFSAEFPKEGPSILRIQQVVRGDSAAYFCASSPEGVQPQHFGDGTRLSIL.

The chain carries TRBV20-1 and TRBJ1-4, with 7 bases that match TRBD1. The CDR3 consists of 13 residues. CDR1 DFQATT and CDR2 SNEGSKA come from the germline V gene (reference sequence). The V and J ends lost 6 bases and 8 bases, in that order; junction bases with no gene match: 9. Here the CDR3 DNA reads TGCAGTGCCCGGGACAGTCAGTCGGAAAAACTGTTTTTT. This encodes CSARDSQSEKLFF.

The CDR3 loop reads CSAIEPTGNYNEQFF. The CDR3 DNA sequence: TGCAGTGCTATAGAACCGACAGGAAACTACAATGAGCAGTTCTTC. V is TRBV20-1 and J is TRBJ2-1; TRBD1 is a possible D gene (6 bases). V was pared by 4 bases and J by 3 bases, with 16 bases between. Germline V CDR1 and CDR2: DFQATT, SNEGSKA (reference sequence). The CDR3 contains 15 residues.

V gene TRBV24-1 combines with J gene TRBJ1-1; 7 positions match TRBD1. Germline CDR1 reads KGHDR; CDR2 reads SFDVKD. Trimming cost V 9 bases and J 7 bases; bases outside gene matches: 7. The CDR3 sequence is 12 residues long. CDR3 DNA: TGTGCCACCTCCCGGGGACAGAATGAAGCTTTCTTT. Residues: CATSRGQNEAFF.

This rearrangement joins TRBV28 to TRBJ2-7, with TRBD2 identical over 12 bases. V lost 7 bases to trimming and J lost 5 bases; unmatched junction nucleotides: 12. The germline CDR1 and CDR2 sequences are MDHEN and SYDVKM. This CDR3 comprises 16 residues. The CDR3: CASMVPSGRGRDEQYF. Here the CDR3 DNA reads TGTGCCAGCATGGTGCCTAGCGGGAGGGGGCGGGACGAGCAGTACTTC.

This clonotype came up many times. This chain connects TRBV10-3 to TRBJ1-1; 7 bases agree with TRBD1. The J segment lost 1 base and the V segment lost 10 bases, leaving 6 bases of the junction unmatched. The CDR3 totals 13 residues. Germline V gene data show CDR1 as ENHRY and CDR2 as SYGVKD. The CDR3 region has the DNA TGTGCCACCAGACAGGGAGGGAACACTGAAGCTTTCTTT. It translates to CATRQGGNTEAFF.

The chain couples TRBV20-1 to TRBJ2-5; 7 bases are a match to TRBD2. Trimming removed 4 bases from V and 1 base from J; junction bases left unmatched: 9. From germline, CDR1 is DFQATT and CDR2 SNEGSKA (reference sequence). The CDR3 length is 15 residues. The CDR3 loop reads CSATNWGGLQETQYF. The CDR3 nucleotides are TGCAGTGCTACAAACTGGGGGGGTCTCCAAGAGACCCAGTACTTC.

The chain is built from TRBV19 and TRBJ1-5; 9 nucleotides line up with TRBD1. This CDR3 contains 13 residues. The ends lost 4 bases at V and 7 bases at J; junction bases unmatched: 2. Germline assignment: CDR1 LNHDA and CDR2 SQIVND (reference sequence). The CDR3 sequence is CASSNRGRQPQHF. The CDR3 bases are TGTGCCAGTAGTAACAGGGGGCGGCAGCCCCAGCATTTT.

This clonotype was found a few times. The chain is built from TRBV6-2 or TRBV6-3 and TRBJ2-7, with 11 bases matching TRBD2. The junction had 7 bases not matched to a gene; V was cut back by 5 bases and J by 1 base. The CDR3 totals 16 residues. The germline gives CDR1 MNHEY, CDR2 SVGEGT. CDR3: CASSGSSGRHSYEQYF. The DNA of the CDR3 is TGTGCCAGCAGTGGATCTAGCGGGAGGCATTCCTACGAGCAGTACTTC.

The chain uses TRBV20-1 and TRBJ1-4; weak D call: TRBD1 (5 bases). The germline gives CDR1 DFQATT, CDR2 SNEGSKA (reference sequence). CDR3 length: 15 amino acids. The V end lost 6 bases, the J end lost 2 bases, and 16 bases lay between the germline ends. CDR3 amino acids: CSARRGPVTNEKLFF. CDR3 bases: TGCAGTGCCCGGAGGGGCCCTGTTACTAATGAAAAACTGTTTTTT.

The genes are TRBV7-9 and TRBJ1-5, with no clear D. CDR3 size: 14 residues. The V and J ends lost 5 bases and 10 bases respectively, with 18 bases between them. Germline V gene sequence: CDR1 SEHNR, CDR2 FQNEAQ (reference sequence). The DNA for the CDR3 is TGTGCCAGCAGCAGTATCTCTGGTGGTCGACCCCAGCATTTT. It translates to CASSSISGGRPQHF.

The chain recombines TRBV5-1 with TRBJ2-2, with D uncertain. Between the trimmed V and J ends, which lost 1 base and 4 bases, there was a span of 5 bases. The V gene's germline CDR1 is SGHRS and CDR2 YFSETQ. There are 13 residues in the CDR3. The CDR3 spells CASSLHFTGELFF. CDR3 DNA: TGCGCCAGCAGCTTGCATTTCACCGGGGAGCTGTTTTTT.

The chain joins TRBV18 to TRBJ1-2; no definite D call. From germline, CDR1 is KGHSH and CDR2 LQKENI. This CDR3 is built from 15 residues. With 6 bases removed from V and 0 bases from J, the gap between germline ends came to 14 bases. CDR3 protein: CASSPGVGANYGYTF. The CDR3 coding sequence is TGTGCCAGCTCGCCGGGAGTGGGAGCTAACTATGGCTACACCTTC.

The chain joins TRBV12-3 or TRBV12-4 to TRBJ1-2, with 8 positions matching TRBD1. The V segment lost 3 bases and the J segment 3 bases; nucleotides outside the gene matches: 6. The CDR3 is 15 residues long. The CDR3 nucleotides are TGTGCCAGCAGTTTTCGGGCAGGGGGCGACTATGGCTACACCTTC. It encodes CASSFRAGGDYGYTF.

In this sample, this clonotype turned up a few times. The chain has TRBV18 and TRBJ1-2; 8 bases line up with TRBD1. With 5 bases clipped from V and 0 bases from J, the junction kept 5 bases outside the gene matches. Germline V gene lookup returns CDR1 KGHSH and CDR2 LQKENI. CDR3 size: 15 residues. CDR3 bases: TGTGCCAGCTCATTCGGGACAGGCCCTAACTATGGCTACACCTTC. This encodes CASSFGTGPNYGYTF. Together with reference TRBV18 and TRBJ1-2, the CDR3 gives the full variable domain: NAGVMQNPRHLVRRRGQEARLRCSPMKGHSHVYWYRQLPEEGLKFMVYLQKENIIDESGMPKERFSAEFPKEGPSILRIQQVVRGDSAAYFCASSFGTGPNYGYTFGSGTRLTVV.

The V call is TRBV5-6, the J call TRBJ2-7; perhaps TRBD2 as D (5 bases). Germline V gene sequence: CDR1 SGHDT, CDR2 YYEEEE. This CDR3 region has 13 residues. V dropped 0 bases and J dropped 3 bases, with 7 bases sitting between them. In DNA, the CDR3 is TGTGCCAGCAGCTTGGCCGGGATCTACGAGCAGTACGTC. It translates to CASSLAGIYEQYV.

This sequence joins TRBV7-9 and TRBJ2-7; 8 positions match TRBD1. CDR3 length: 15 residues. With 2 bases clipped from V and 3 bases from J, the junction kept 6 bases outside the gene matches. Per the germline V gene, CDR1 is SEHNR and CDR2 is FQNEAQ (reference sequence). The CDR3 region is CASSLYRTGSYEQYF. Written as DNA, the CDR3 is TGTGCCAGCAGCTTATATCGGACAGGGAGCTACGAGCAGTACTTC.

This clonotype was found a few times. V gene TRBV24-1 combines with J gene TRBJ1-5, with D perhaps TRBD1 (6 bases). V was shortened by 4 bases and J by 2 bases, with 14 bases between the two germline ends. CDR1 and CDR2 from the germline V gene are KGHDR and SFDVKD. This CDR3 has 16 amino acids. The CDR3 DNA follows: TGTGCCACCAGTGACCCTAGGACAGTCGGCAATCAGCCCCAGCATTTT. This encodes CATSDPRTVGNQPQHF.

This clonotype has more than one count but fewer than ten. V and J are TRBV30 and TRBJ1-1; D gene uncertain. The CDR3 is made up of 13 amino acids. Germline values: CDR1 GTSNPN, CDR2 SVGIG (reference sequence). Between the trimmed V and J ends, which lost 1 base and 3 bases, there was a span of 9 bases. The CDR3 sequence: CAWSAGSYTEAFF. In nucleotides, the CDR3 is TGTGCCTGGAGTGCGGGGAGTTACACTGAAGCTTTCTTT.

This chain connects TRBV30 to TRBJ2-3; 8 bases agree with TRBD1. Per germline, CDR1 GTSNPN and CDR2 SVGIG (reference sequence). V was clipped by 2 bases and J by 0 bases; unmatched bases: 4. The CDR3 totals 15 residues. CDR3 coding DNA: TGTGCCTGGAGTACCGGACAGGGTAGCACAGATACGCAGTATTTT. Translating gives CAWSTGQGSTDTQYF.

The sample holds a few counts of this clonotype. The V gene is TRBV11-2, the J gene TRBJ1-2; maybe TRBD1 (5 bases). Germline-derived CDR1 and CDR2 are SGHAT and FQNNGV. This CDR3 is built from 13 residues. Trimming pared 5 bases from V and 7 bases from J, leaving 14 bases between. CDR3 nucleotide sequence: TGTGCCAGCAGCCTGGGGGGGTATTCTGGCTACACCTTC. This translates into CASSLGGYSGYTF.

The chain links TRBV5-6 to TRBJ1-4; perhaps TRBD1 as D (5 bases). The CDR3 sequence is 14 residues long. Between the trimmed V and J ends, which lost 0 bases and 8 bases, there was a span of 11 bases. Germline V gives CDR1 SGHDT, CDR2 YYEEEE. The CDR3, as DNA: TGTGCCAGCAGCTTGGCAGGGATCGACGAAAAACTGTTTTTT. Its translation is CASSLAGIDEKLFF.

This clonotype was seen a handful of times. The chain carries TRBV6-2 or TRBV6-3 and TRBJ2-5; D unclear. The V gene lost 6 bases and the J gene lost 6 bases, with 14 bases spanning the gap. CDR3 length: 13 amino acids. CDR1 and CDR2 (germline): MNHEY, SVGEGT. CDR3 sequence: CASSRSGRKTQYF. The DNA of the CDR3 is TGTGCCAGCAGCCGCTCCGGGCGTAAGACCCAGTACTTC.

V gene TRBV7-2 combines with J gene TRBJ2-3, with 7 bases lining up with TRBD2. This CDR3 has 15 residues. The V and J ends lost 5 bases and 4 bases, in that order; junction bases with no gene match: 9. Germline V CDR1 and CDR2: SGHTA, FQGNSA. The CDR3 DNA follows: TGTGCCAGCAGCCCCACAGCGGGAATGGCAGATACGCAGTATTTT. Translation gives CASSPTAGMADTQYF.